A selection of T cell receptor beta chains follows, all from one sample in a study of blood T cell repertoires in COVID-19. Here immunoSEQ multiplex PCR was the method, and the copy in TCRdb shows in-frame clones only, minus some. The profile shows some 33,000 clones, roughly 90% of them singletons. Sample: peripheral blood. These receptor sequences come from a man aged 60-69 years with acute or convalescent COVID-19. CDR3s include the opening cysteine and the closing phenylalanine or tryptophan. A D gene is named only where the DNA matches it firmly. Where a row states a size, it is once, few, many or the class of an expanded clone; other rows omit it.

J gene	D gene	clone size	V gene	CDR3 DNA	CDR3 protein
TRBJ2-6	TRBD1	.	TRBV25-1	TGTGCCAGCAGTCGACAGGGACACTCTGGGGCCAACGTCCTGACTTTC	CASSRQGHSGANVLTF
TRBJ1-2	.	.	TRBV6-5	TGTGCCAGCAGTTATATTAAACAGGGTTCAGGCGGCTACACCTTC	CASSYIKQGSGGYTF
TRBJ2-2	TRBD1	.	TRBV5-1	TGCGCCAGCAGCTTGCCCAGGGGGCGGGCCGGGGAGCTGTTTTTT	CASSLPRGRAGELFF
TRBJ1-5	.	.	TRBV5-1	TGCGCCAGCAGCATGGGGGCCGGTCAGCCCCAGCATTTT	CASSMGAGQPQHF
TRBJ2-3	TRBD2	.	TRBV3-1/TRBV3-2	TGTGCCAGCAGCCAAAGCGGGGCAAGCACAGATACGCAGTATTTT	CASSQSGASTDTQYF
TRBJ1-1	TRBD1	.	TRBV29-1	TGCAGCGTTGATGGGACAGCTAGGGACACTGAAGCTTTCTTT	CSVDGTARDTEAFF
TRBJ1-4	.	once	TRBV27	TGTGCCAGCAGTTTATTCGGGTCAACTAATGAAAAACTGTTTTTT	CASSLFGSTNEKLFF
TRBJ2-1	TRBD1	once	TRBV5-5	TGTGCCAGCAGACTTGGTCGCGGGGACAGGGGGGCAGATGAGCAGTTCTTC	CASRLGRGDRGADEQFF
TRBJ2-1	TRBD2	.	TRBV6-5	TGTGCCAGCAGGCCTAGCGGATACAATGAGCAGTTCTTC	CASRPSGYNEQFF
TRBJ1-1	.	.	TRBV11-2	TGTGCCAGCAGCTTAGATCGGTACACTGAAGCTTTCTTT	CASSLDRYTEAFF
TRBJ2-7	TRBD1	.	TRBV20-1	TGCAGATCGGACAGGGGGTGGGAGCAGTACTTC	CRSDRGWEQYF
TRBJ1-1	.	.	TRBV6-1	TGTGCCAGCAGTGATTCCAGGATCAACACTGAAGCTTTCTTT	CASSDSRINTEAFF
TRBJ2-7	TRBD1	.	TRBV6-5	TGTGCCAGCAGCAGACAGGGCCTAACCTACGAGCAGTACTTC	CASSRQGLTYEQYF
TRBJ1-1	.	.	TRBV27	TGTGCCAGCAGTTTTTCTGTCGGGTCGGATACGAACACTGAAGCTTTCTTT	CASSFSVGSDTNTEAFF
TRBJ2-1	TRBD2	.	TRBV27	TGTGCCAGCAGTTCAACTCCCGGGACTAGCGGGAGGGCAGGACATGAGCAGTTCTTC	CASSSTPGTSGRAGHEQFF
TRBJ2-1	.	.	TRBV3-1/TRBV3-2	TGTGCCAGCAGCCAAGACCGGCTAGCGAGAACCAGCTCCTACAATGAGCAGTTCTTC	CASSQDRLARTSSYNEQFF
TRBJ2-7	.	.	TRBV9	TGTGCCAGCAGCGTATTAGGAGGCGGCGAGCAGTACTTC	CASSVLGGGEQYF
TRBJ2-3	.	.	TRBV6-1	TGTGCCAGCAGTGAACAGGGCACAGATACGCAGTATTTT	CASSEQGTDTQYF
TRBJ2-3	.	.	TRBV11-3	TGTGCCAGCAGCTCCCCCAGGGGAAGTGGAGATACGCAGTATTTT	CASSSPRGSGDTQYF
TRBJ1-6	TRBD1	.	TRBV29-1	TGCAGCGCCGGACAGGCCAATTCACCCCTCCACTTT	CSAGQANSPLHF
TRBJ1-1	.	.	TRBV4-3	TGCGCCAGCAGCCAAGATTCGGCACCGGGATTTGAAGCTTTCTTT	CASSQDSAPGFEAFF
TRBJ2-1	TRBD2	.	TRBV5-4	TGTGCCAGCAGCTCTAGCGGGAGGTTCTACAATGAGCAGTTCTTC	CASSSSGRFYNEQFF
TRBJ2-7	.	.	TRBV27	TGTGCCAGCAGTATAGCGGCAGTCTACGAGCAGTACTTC	CASSIAAVYEQYF
TRBJ1-2	TRBD1	.	TRBV7-9	TGTGCCAGCAGTTGGGGACAGGAGAGGACTCATGGCTACACCTTC	CASSWGQERTHGYTF
TRBJ2-1	TRBD2	.	TRBV6-2/TRBV6-3	TGTGCCAGCAGTTACCCTGCGGGAGGTAGTAATGAGCAGTTCTTC	CASSYPAGGSNEQFF
TRBJ1-2	TRBD1	.	TRBV5-4	TGTGCCAGCAGCGTTGGACAGGGAGGCGGCTACACCTTC	CASSVGQGGGYTF
TRBJ1-6	.	few	TRBV11-2	TGTGCCAGCAGCTCCATCCACCGGGTCCACAATTCACCCCTCCACTTT	CASSSIHRVHNSPLHF
TRBJ2-7	.	.	TRBV28	TGTGCCAGCAGTTCAGTGGACTCATCGAGCTCCTACGAGCAGTACTTC	CASSSVDSSSSYEQYF
TRBJ2-5	.	.	TRBV2	TGTGCCAGCAGTGAAGCGCGGGGAGTCAAAGAGACCCAGTACTTC	CASSEARGVKETQYF
TRBJ2-7	.	.	TRBV28	TGTGCCAGCAGTTTACCACTAATCGGTGGGCAGTACTTC	CASSLPLIGGQYF
TRBJ2-2	.	.	TRBV5-5	TGTGCCAGCAGCCCCCATGGGCAGGTTCACACCGGGGAGCTGTTTTTT	CASSPHGQVHTGELFF
TRBJ1-1	.	.	TRBV19	TGTGCCAGTAATGTAGGGGAGAACACTGAAGCTTTCTTT	CASNVGENTEAFF
TRBJ2-1	TRBD2	.	TRBV2	TGTGCCAGCAGATCGGAAGCGGGGGGGTTCTTC	CASRSEAGGFF
TRBJ1-1	TRBD1	.	TRBV27	TGTGCCAGCAGTAAACAGGGGGCCAATGAAGCTTTCTTT	CASSKQGANEAFF
TRBJ2-2	TRBD2	.	TRBV5-1	TGCGCCAGCAGCTTGACCGGGAGGGCGGACACCGGGGAGCTGTTTTTT	CASSLTGRADTGELFF
TRBJ2-5	.	.	TRBV5-4	TGTGCCAGCAGCTTGGCCCAAGGGGGAAGGGAGACCCAGTACTTC	CASSLAQGGRETQYF
TRBJ1-1	TRBD1	.	TRBV3-1/TRBV3-2	TGTGCCAGCAAACTTGACAGGGAAGAAGCTTTCTTT	CASKLDREEAFF
TRBJ1-5	.	.	TRBV5-1	TGCGCCAGCAGCCTAGAGGGCCAGCCCCAGCATTTT	CASSLEGQPQHF
TRBJ1-5	.	.	TRBV19	TGTGCCAGTAGCGAGTTGGGCAATCAGCCCCAGCATTTT	CASSELGNQPQHF
TRBJ1-4	.	.	TRBV5-6	TGTGCCAGCAGCTTTACGGGGTCCTGGGAAAAACTGTTTTTT	CASSFTGSWEKLFF
TRBJ1-6	.	.	TRBV7-2	TGTGCCAGCAGCTTTGGGTTCACAGGGAACCATAATTCACCCCTCCACTTT	CASSFGFTGNHNSPLHF
TRBJ1-5	.	.	TRBV18	TGTGCCAGCTCAGAAGCAGGGTCCGGTCAGCCCCAGCATTTT	CASSEAGSGQPQHF
TRBJ1-6	.	.	TRBV6-1	TGTGCCAGCAGTTATGTCACGGCGGATTCACCCCTCCACTTT	CASSYVTADSPLHF
TRBJ1-3	TRBD1	.	TRBV7-9	TGTGCCAGCAGCTCCCAGGACAGGGGGATCTCTGGAAACACCATATATTTT	CASSSQDRGISGNTIYF
TRBJ2-1	TRBD1	once	TRBV5-6	TGTGCCAGCAGCCAGATCCGGTACCGGGACAGCTCCTACAATGAGCAGTTCTTC	CASSQIRYRDSSYNEQFF
TRBJ2-2	TRBD2	.	TRBV5-5	TGTGCCAGCAGCTTACGACTAGCGGGGGCCACCGGGGAGCTGTTTTTT	CASSLRLAGATGELFF
TRBJ2-7	.	.	TRBV15	TGTGCCACCAGCAGAGGGGGACTTTCACTACCCTACGAGCAGTACTTC	CATSRGGLSLPYEQYF
TRBJ2-5	TRBD2	once	TRBV7-2	TGTGCCAGCAGCCTCCTAAGTAGCGGGCCTAGAGAGACCCAGTACTTC	CASSLLSSGPRETQYF
TRBJ2-5	TRBD2	.	TRBV11-2	TGTGCCAGCAGTTCAAGAGGTAGCGGGAGGGGAGAGACCCAGTACTTC	CASSSRGSGRGETQYF
TRBJ1-4	.	.	TRBV27	TGTGCCAGCAGTTTAGACAGGAGTAATGAAAAACTGTTTTTT	CASSLDRSNEKLFF
TRBJ2-1	.	once	TRBV10-2	TGCGCCAGTCAAGAGGGTAATGAGCAGTTCTTC	CASQEGNEQFF
TRBJ1-3	.	.	TRBV7-8	TGTGCCAGCTTCCCCTGGGGGGGCGGAAACACCATATATTTT	CASFPWGGGNTIYF
TRBJ2-1	TRBD2	.	TRBV28	TGTGCCAGCAGTTTATGGGGGGGGAGCGGAGAATACAATGAGCAGTTCTTC	CASSLWGGSGEYNEQFF
TRBJ1-1	.	.	TRBV10-2	TGCGCCAGCAGTCTGACGGGGTCCCCCTTGAACACTGAAGCTTTCTTT	CASSLTGSPLNTEAFF
TRBJ1-1	.	.	TRBV7-2	TGTGCCAGCAGCTTCCGGCTAGGGGCCGCTTTCTTT	CASSFRLGAAFF
TRBJ2-5	.	.	TRBV18	TGTGCCAGCTCTGGTGTGGCCCAAGAGACCCAGTACTTC	CASSGVAQETQYF
TRBJ1-1	.	once	TRBV7-2	TGTGCCAGCAGCCGGGGAGGGGCGGGCGACACTGAAGCTTTCTTT	CASSRGGAGDTEAFF
TRBJ1-5	.	few	TRBV11-2	TGTGCCAGCAGCACCCAAGAGAATCAGCCCCAGCATTTT	CASSTQENQPQHF
TRBJ1-4	.	.	TRBV30	TGTGCCTGGAGCCGGGGTGAAAAACTGTTTTTT	CAWSRGEKLFF